This TCR beta chain was sequenced in a study of T cells after posttransplantation cyclophosphamide listed by TCRdb under 2016. A note on the overall study: T cell repertoire reconstitution was tracked by TRB sequencing after myeloablative bone marrow transplantation in which posttransplantation cyclophosphamide was used as GVHD prophylaxis. Public TRB sequences were queried against a database of over 3,600 sequences associated with responses to pathogens, tumor antigens, self-antigens and alloantigens. Blood from all 35 or so PTCy patients who had 1-year posttransplant specimens underwent TRB sequencing. In 3 patients, up to roughly 3 additional blood samples taken between 2 and 5.2 years after transplant also underwent TRB sequencing, as did pretransplant blood from several patients. Antigen receptor sequencing was done on samples from over 30 PTCy-treated patients and from about 17 related bone marrow donors of those patients. Because TRA and TRB clonality correlated tightly in some ten samples, later TCR analyses were limited to TRB.

About this clone itself: It lacks a known antigen. Base qualities are not provided; no much larger clone lies one nucleotide away.

On the study overall, not on this receptor specifically: Donor-recipient similarity was low at 1-2 months but increased during the first year, and donor CD8+ memory clones often dominated later blood repertoires. The TRB repertoires of T cells infiltrating skin or the GI tract showed only limited overlap with the TRB repertoires found in blood. Across approximately 45 patients, TRB clonality was highly associated with recipient CMV seropositivity and CMV reactivation, and diversity in PTCy patients was similar to diversity in CNI/methotrexate controls.

TRB sequencing was run on genomic DNA with either the immunoSEQ assay at survey resolution or the hsTCRB kit. Regarding the original processing steps: Initial read processing used immunoSEQ software, and repertoire analyses used the LymphoSeq R package. Clonality was calculated as 1 minus normalized Shannon entropy, and the Gini coefficient was also calculated for each TRB dataset. To infer phenotypes in unsorted samples, TRB sequences from sorted subsets of the recipient or donor were mapped onto the unsorted samples of the same recipient. TCRdb carries this immuneACCESS record with in-frame sequences only. Its versions omit some clonotypes, under half of them owing to an unresolved V gene in the studies checked, with the rest unexplained. Clone size and V and J calls were adopted from that table, with D and trimming inferred from the DNA. The table for this sample lists tens of thousands of clones; more than 70% of them were counted only once. Around 8.2% of the sample is in the top ten clones.

Trimming leaves V shorter by 3 bases and J shorter by 7 bases, with the junction holding 15 bases beyond the gene matches. Spanning cysteine to phenylalanine, the CDR3 consists of 16 amino acids. Of the read, only the CDR3 DNA is kept; its 48 bases are in frame from base 1. CDR1 and CDR2 were assigned from the germline V gene (reference sequence) as LNHDA and SQIVND. The control group consisted of approximately 10 patients who received myeloablative marrow transplants with methotrexate plus a calcineurin inhibitor and who were sampled 1 year after transplant. Mononuclear cells from peripheral blood and bone marrow were separated by Ficoll-Hypaque density centrifugation and then cryopreserved.

The source is a female patient aged 50-59 years who received an allogeneic stem cell transplant from an unrelated donor, was CMV-positive, and had chronic GVHD only. It is possible that, after a transplant, some T cells come from the graft donor. In this chain, TRBV19 is recombined with TRBJ2-7, and TRBD2 matches 7 of the central bases. The starting material was PBMCs, obtained after an allogeneic stem cell transplant with a calcineurin inhibitor and methotrexate. The DNA sequence is TGTGCCAGTAGTATTTCTAGCGGAGGCCCTTTTGGGGAGCAGTACTTC. It encodes CASSISSGGPFGEQYF.